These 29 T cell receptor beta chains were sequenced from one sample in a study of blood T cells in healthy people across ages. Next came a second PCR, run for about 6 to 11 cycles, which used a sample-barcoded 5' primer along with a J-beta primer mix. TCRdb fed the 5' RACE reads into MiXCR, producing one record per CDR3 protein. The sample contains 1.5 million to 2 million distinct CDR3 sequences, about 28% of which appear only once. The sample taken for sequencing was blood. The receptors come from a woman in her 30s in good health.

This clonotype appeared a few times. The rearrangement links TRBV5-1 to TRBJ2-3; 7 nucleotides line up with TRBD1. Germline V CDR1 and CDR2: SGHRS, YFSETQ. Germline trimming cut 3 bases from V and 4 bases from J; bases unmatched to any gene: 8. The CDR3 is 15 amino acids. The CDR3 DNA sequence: TGCGCCAGCAGCTCCACAGGGGTAGGGGCAGATACGCAGTATTTT. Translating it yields CASSSTGVGADTQYF.

The CDR3 coding sequence is TGCGCCAGCAGCTTGGAACTAGCGGGGCACACAGATACGCAGTATTTT. Translated: CASSLELAGHTDTQYF. The V call is TRBV5-1, the J call TRBJ2-3; 10 bases match TRBD2. The CDR3 sequence is 16 residues long. Germline assignment: CDR1 SGHRS and CDR2 YFSETQ. Trimming cost V 0 bases and J 2 bases; bases outside gene matches: 3. Supplemented by reference TRBV5-1 and TRBJ2-3, the full variable domain reads KAGVTQTPRYLIKTRGQQVTLSCSPISGHRSVSWYQQTPGQGLQFLFEYFSETQRNKGNFPGRFSGRQFSNSRSEMNVSTLELGDSALYLCASSLELAGHTDTQYFGPGTRLTVL.

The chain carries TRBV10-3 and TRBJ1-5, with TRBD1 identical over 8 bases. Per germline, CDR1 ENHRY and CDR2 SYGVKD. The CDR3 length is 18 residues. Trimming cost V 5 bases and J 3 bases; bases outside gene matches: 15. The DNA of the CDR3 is TGTGCCATCAGTCCTCGGGGGGCAGGGGGCGGGATCAATCAGCCCCAGCATTTT. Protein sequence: CAISPRGAGGGINQPQHF.

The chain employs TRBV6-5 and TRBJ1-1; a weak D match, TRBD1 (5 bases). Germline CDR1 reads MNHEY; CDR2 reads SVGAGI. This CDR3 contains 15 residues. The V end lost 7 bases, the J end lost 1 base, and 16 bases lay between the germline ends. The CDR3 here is CASTYGDHRNTEAFF. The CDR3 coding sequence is TGTGCCAGCACTTATGGGGACCATCGGAACACTGAAGCTTTCTTT.

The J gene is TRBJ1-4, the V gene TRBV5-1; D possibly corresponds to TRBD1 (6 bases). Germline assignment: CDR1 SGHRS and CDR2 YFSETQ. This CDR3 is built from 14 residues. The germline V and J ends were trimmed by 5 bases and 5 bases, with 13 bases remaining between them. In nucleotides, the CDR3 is TGCGCCAGCAGGGGGGAACAGGGAAATGAAAAACTGTTTTTT. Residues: CASRGEQGNEKLFF.

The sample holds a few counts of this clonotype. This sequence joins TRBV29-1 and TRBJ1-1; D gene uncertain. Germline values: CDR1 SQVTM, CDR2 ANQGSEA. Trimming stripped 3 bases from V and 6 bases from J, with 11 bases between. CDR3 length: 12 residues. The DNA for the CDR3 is TGCAGCGTTGACGGGGAGTTCGCTGAAGCTTTCTTT. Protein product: CSVDGEFAEAFF.

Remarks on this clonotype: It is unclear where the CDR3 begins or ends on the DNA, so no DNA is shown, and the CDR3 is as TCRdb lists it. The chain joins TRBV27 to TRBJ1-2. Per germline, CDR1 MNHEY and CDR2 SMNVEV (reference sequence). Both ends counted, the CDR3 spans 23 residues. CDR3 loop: CATATSGEHTDTQYFGPGYGYTF.

The chain's CDR3 is CSVLGMVPLEAFF. CDR3 coding DNA: TGCAGCGTCCTAGGTATGGTACCACTTGAAGCTTTCTTT. The rearrangement uses TRBV29-1 and TRBJ1-1; D is unclear. The CDR3 totals 13 residues. From germline, CDR1 is SQVTM and CDR2 ANQGSEA. V lost 6 bases and J lost 7, with 18 bases in between.

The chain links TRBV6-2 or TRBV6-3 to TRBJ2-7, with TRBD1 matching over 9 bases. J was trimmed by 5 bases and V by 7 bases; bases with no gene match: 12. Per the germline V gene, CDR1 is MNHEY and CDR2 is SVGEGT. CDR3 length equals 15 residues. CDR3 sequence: CASNSRDRVGHEQYF. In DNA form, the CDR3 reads TGTGCCAGCAATTCCCGGGACAGGGTAGGCCACGAGCAGTACTTC.

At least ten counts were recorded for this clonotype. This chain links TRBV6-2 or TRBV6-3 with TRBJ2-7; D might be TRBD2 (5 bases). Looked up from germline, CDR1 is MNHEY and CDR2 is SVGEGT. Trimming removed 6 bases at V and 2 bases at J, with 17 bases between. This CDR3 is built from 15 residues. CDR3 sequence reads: CASSPDSSAPYEQYF. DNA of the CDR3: TGTGCCAGCAGCCCGGACTCATCGGCGCCCTACGAGCAGTACTTC.

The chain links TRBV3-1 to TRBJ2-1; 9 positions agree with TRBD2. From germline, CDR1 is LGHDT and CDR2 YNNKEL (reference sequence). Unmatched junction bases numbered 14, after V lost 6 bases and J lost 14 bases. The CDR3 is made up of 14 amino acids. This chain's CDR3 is CASSRGGVAGVEFF. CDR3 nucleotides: TGTGCCAGCAGTCGCGGTGGGGTAGCGGGAGTAGAGTTCTTC.

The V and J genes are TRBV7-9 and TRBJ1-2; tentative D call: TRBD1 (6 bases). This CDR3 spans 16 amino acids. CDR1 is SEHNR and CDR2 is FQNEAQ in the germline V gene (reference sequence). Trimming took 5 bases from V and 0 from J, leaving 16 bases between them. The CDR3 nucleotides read TGTGCCAGCAGCCCGAGGGCAGGGGCTCCTAACTATGGCTACACCTTC. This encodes CASSPRAGAPNYGYTF. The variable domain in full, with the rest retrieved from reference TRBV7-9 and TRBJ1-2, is DTGVSQNPRHKITKRGQNVTFRCDPISEHNRLYWYRQTLGQGPEFLTYFQNEAQLEKSRLLSDRFSAERPKGSFSTLEIQRTEQGDSAMYLCASSPRAGAPNYGYTFGSGTRLTVV.

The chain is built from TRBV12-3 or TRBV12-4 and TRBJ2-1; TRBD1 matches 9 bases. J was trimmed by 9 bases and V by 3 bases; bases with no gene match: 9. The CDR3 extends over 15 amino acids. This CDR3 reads CASSFLGQGRGEQFF. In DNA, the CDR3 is TGTGCCAGCAGTTTCTTGGGACAGGGCCGGGGTGAGCAGTTCTTC.

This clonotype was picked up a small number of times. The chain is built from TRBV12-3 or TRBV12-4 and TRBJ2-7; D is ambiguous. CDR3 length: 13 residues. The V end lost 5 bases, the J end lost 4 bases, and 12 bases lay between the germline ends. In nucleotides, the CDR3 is TGTGCCAGCAGTCGAACCTCGAGGTACGAGCAGTACTTC. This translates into CASSRTSRYEQYF.

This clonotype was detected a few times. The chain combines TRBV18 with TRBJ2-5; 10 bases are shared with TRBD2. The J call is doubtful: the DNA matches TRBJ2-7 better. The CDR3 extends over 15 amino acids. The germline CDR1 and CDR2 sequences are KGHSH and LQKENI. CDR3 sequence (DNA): TGTGCCAGCTCACTTAGCGGGAGGAATCCCCACGAGCAGTACTTC. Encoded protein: CASSLSGRNPHEQYF.

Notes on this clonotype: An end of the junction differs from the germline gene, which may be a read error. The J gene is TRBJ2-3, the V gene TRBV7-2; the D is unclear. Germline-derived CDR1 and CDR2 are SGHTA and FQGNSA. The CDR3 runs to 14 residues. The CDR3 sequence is CVSSLDWEPDTQYF. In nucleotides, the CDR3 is TGTGTCAGCAGCCTAGACTGGGAACCGGATACGCAGTATTTT.

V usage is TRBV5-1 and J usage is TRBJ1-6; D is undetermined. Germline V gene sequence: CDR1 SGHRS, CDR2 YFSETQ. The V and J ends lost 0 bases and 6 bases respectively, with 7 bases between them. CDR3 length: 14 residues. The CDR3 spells CASSLGSVNSPLHF. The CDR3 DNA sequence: TGCGCCAGCAGCTTGGGGTCAGTTAATTCACCCCTCCACTTT.

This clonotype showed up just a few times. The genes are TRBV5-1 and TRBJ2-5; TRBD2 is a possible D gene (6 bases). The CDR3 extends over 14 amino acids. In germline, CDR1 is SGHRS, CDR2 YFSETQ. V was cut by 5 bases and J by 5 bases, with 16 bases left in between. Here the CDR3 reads CASSLDWRVETQYF. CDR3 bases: TGCGCCAGCAGTCTGGATTGGAGGGTCGAGACCCAGTACTTC.

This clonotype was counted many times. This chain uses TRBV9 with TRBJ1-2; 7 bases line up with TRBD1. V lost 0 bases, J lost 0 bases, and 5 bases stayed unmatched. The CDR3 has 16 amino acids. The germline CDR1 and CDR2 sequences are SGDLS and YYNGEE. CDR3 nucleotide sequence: TGTGCCAGCAGCGTAGGCCGGACAGGAGCTAACTATGGCTACACCTTC. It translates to CASSVGRTGANYGYTF.

The CDR3 bases are TGTGCCAGCAGTGAATATAGGGGGGAGAGCGCCGGGGAGCTGTTTTTT. It specifies CASSEYRGESAGELFF. The V call is TRBV25-1, the J call TRBJ2-2, with D perhaps given as TRBD1 or TRBD2 (6 bases each). V was pared by 0 bases and J by 6 bases, with 14 bases between. Germline V gene lookup returns CDR1 MGHDK and CDR2 SYGVNS. This CDR3 is built from 16 residues.

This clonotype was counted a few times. As DNA, the CDR3 is TGCAGCGTGGGTGACAGGGGGGGGACTGAAGCTTTCTTT. Its translation is CSVGDRGGTEAFF. The genes are TRBV29-1 and TRBJ1-1; 9 bases align to TRBD1. Germline V lookup: CDR1 SQVTM, CDR2 ANQGSEA. The CDR3 spans 13 residues. Trimming removed 6 bases from V and 5 bases from J; junction bases left unmatched: 7.

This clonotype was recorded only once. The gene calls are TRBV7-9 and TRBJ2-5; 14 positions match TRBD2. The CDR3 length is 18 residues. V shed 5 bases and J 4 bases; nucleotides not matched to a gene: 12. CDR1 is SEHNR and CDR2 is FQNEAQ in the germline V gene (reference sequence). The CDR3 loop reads CASSLGTSGRPLGETQYF. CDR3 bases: TGTGCCAGCAGCCTAGGGACTAGCGGGAGACCTCTTGGAGAGACCCAGTACTTC.

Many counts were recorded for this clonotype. The CDR3 loop reads CASSQEGQGVETQYF. The CDR3 nucleotides are TGTGCCAGCAGCCAGGAGGGACAGGGGGTAGAGACCCAGTACTTC. J is TRBJ2-5 and V is TRBV7-8; 11 bases map to TRBD1. Germline CDR1 is SGHVS and CDR2 is FQNEAQ. V trimming: 5 bases; J trimming: 4 bases; junction bases outside the gene matches: 6. This CDR3 is 15 amino acids long.

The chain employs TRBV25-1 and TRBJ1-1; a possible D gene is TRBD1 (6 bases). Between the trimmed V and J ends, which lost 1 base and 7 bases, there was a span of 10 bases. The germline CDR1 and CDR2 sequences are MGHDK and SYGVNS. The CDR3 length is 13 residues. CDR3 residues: CASSEWGRGEAFF. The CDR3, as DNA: TGTGCCAGCAGTGAATGGGGGCGTGGTGAAGCTTTCTTT.

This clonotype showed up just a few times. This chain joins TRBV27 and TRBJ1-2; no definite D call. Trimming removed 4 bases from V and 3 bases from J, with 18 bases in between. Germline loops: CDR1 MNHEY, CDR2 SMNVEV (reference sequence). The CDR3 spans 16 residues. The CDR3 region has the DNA TGTGCCAGCAGTTCTTCAGTCAAGGGAGGTTACTATGGCTACACCTTC. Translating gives CASSSSVKGGYYGYTF.

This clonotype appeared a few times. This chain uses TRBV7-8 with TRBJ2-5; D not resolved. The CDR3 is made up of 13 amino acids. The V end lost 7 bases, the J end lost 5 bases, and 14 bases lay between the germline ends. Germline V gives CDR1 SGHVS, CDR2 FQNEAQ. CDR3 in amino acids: CASISGMGETQYF. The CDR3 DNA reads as TGTGCCAGCATCTCTGGGATGGGCGAGACCCAGTACTTC.

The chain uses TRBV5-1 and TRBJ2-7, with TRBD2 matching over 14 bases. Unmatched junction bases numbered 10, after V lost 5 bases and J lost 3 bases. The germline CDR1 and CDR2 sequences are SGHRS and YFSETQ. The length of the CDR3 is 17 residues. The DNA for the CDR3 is TGCGCCAGCAGGAAAGGGACTAGCGGGAGAGGGGTCTACGAGCAGTACTTC. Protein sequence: CASRKGTSGRGVYEQYF.

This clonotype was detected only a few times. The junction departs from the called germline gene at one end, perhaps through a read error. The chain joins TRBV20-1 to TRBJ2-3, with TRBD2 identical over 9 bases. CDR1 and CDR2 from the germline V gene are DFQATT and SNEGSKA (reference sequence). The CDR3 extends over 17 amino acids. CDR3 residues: CSAGDSFSGGLRDTQYF. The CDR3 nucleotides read TGCAGTGCTGGAGATTCCTTTAGCGGGGGACTGAGAGATACGCAGTATTTT.

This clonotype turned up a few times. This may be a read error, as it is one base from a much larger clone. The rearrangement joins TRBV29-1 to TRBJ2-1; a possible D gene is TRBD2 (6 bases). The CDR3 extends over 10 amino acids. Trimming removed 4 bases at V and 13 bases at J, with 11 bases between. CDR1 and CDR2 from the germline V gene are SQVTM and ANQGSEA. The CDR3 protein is CSVGGETQFF. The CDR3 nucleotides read TGCAGCGTTGGGGGGGAGACCCAGTTCTTC.